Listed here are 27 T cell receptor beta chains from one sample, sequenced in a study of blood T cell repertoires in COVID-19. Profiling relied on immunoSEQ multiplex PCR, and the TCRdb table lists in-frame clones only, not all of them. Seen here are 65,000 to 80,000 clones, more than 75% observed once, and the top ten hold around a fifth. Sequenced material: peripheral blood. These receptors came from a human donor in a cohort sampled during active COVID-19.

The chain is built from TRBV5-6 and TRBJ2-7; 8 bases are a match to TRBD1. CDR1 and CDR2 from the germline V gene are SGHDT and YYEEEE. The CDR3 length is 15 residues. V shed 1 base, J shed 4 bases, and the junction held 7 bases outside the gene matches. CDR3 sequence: CASSLFGTGGYEQYF. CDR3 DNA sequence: TGTGCCAGCAGCTTGTTTGGGACAGGAGGGTACGAGCAGTACTTC.

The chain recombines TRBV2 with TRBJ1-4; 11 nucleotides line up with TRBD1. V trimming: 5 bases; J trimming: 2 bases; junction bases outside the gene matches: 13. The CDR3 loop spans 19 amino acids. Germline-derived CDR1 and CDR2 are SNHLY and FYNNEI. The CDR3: CASSSRRTGGASTNEKLFF. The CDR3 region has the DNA TGTGCCAGCAGTTCTCGGCGGACAGGGGGCGCTTCCACTAATGAAAAACTGTTTTTT.

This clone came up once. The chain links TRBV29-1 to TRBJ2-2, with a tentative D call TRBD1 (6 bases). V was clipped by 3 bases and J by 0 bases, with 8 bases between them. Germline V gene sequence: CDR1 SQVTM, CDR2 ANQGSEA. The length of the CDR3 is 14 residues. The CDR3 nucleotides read TGCAGCGTTGAGTCAGGGGCGAACACCGGGGAGCTGTTTTTT. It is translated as CSVESGANTGELFF.

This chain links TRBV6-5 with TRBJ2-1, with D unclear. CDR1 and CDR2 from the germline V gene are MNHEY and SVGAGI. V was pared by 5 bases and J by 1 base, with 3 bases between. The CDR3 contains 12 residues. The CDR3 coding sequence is TGTGCCAGCAGTCGGTCCTACAATGAGCAGTTCTTC. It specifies CASSRSYNEQFF.

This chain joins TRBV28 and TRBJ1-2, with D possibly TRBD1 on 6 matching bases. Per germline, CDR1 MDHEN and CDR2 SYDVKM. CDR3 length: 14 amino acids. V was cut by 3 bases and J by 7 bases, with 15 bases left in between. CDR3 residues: CASSFPRGQGGYTF. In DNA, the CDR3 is TGTGCCAGCAGTTTTCCCAGGGGCCAAGGTGGCTACACCTTC.

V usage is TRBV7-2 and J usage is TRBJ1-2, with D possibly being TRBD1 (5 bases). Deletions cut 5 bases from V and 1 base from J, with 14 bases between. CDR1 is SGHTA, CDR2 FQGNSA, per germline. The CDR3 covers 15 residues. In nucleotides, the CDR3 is TGTGCCAGCAGCCCACTCTCGACAGTTAACTATGGCTACACCTTC. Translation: CASSPLSTVNYGYTF. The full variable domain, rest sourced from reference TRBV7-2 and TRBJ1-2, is GAGVSQSPSNKVTEKGKDVELRCDPISGHTALYWYRQSLGQGLEFLIYFQGNSAPDKSGLPSDRFSAERTGGSVSTLTIQRTQQEDSAVYLCASSPLSTVNYGYTFGSGTRLTVV.

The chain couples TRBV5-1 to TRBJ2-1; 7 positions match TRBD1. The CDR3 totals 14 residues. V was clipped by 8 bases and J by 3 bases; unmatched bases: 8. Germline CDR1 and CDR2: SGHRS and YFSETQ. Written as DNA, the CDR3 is TGCGCCAGTTCGAGGGGGACAGTCTACAATGAGCAGTTCTTC. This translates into CASSRGTVYNEQFF.

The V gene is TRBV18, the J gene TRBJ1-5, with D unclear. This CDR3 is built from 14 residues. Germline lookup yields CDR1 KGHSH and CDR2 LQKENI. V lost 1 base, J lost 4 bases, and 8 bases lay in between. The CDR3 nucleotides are TGTGCCAGCTCACCACAGAACAGAAATCAGCCCCAGCATTTT. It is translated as CASSPQNRNQPQHF.

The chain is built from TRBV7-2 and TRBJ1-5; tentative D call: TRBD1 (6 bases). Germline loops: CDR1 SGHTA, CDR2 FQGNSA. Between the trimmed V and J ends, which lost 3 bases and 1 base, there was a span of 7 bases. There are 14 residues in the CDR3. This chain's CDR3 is CASSLTGSNQPQHF. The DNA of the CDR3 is TGTGCCAGCAGCTTGACAGGAAGCAATCAGCCCCAGCATTTT.

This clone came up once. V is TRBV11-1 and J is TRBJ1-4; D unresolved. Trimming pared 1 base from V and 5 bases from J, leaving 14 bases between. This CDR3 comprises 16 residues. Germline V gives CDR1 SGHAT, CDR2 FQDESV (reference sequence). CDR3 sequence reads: CASSLGSAPENEKLFF. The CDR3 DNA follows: TGTGCCAGCAGCTTAGGTTCGGCGCCGGAGAATGAAAAACTGTTTTTT.

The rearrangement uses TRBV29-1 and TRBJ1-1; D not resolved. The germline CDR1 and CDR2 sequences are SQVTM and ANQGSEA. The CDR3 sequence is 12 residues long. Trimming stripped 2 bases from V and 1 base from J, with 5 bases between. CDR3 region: CSVESGNTEAFF. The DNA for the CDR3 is TGCAGCGTTGAAAGCGGGAACACTGAAGCTTTCTTT. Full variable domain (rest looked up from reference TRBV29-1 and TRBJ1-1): SAVISQKPSRDICQRGTSLTIQCQVDSQVTMMFWYRQQPGQSLTLIATANQGSEATYESGFVIDKFPISRPNLTFSTLTVSNMSPEDSSIYLCSVESGNTEAFFGQGTRLTVV.

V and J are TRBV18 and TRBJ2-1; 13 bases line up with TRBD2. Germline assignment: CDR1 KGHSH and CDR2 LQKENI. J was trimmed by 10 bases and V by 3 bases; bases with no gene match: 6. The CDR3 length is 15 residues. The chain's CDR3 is CASSPTSGGAREQFF. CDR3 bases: TGTGCCAGCTCACCCACTAGCGGGGGGGCCCGGGAGCAGTTCTTC.

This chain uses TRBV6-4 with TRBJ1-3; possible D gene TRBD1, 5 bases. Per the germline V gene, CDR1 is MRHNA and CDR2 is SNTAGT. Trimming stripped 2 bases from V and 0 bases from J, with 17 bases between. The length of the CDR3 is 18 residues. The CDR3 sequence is CASSDPDGIGASGNTIYF. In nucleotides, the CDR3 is TGTGCCAGCAGTGACCCCGATGGGATAGGGGCCTCTGGAAACACCATATATTTT.

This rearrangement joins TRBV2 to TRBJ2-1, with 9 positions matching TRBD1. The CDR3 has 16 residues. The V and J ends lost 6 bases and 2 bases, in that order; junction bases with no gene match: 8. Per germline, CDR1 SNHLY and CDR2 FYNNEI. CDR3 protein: CASRNRDRVAYNEQFF. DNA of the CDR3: TGTGCCAGCAGAAACCGGGACAGGGTCGCCTACAATGAGCAGTTCTTC.

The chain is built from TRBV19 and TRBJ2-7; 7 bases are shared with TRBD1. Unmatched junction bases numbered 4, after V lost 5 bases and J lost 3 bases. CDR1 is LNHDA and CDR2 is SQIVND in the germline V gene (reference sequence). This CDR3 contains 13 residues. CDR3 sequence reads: CASSPAGGYEQYF. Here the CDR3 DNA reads TGTGCCAGTAGTCCCGCAGGGGGCTACGAGCAGTACTTC.

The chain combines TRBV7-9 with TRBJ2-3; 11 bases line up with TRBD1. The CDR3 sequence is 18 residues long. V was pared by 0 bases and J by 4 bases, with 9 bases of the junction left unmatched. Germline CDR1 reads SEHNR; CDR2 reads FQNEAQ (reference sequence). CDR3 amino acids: CASSLAMIRDRGSDTQYF. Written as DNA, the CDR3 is TGTGCCAGCAGCTTAGCGATGATCCGGGACAGGGGGTCAGATACGCAGTATTTT.

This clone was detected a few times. DNA for the CDR3: TGCGCCAGCAGCTTGAGGAGGGGAAAGAGTTCTGGAAACACCATATATTTT. Protein product: CASSLRRGKSSGNTIYF. The gene calls are TRBV5-1 and TRBJ1-3, with D possibly being TRBD1 (5 bases). CDR3 length: 17 amino acids. With 1 base removed from V and 1 base from J, the gap between germline ends came to 15 bases. The germline V gene encodes CDR1 SGHRS and CDR2 YFSETQ.

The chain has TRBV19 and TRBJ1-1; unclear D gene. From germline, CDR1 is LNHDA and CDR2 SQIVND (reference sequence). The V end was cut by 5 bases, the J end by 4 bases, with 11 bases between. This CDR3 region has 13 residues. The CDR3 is CASSPRAGTEAFF. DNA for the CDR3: TGTGCCAGTAGTCCCCGGGCGGGCACTGAAGCTTTCTTT.

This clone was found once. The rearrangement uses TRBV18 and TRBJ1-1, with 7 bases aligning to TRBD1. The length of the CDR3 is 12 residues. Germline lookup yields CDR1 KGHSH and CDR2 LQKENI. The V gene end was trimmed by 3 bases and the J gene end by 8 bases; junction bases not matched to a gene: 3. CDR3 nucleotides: TGTGCCAGCTCACCTGACAGGGACGAAGCTTTCTTT. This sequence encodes CASSPDRDEAFF.

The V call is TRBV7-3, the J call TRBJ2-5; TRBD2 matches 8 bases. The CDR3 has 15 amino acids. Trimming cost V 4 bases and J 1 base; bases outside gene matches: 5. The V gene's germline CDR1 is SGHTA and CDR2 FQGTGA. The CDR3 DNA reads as TGTGCCAGCAGCTGGGGCGGGGGGCCCCAAGAGACCCAGTACTTC. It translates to CASSWGGGPQETQYF.

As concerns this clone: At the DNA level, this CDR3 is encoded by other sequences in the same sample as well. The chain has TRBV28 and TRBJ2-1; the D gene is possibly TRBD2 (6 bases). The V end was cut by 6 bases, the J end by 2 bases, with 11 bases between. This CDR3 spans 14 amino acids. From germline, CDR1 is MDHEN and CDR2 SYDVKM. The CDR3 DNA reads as TGTGCCAGCAGGGGCGGGGCAGCCTACAATGAGCAGTTCTTC. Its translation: CASRGGAAYNEQFF.

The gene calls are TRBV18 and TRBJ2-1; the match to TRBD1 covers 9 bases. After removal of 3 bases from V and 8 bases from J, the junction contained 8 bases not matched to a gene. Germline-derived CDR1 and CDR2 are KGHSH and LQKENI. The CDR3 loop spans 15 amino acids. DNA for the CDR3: TGTGCCAGCTCACCGGGGACAGGGTTGATTCATGAGCAGTTCTTC. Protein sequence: CASSPGTGLIHEQFF.

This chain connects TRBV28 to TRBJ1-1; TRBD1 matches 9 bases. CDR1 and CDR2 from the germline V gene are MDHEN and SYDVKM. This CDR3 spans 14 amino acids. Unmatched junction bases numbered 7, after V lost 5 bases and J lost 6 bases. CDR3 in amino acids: CASSGTGTGSEAFF. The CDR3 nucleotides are TGTGCCAGCAGTGGAACCGGGACAGGGTCTGAAGCTTTCTTT.

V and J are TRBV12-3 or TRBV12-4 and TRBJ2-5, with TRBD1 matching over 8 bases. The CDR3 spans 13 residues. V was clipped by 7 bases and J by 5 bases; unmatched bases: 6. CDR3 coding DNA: TGTGCCAGCAACCGACAGGGGTGGGAGACCCAGTACTTC. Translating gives CASNRQGWETQYF.

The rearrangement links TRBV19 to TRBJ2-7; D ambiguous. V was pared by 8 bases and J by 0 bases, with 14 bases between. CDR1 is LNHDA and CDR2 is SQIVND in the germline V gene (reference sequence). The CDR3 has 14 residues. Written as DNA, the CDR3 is TGTGCCAGTGCTCACCCACACAGCTCCTACGAGCAGTACTTC. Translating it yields CASAHPHSSYEQYF.

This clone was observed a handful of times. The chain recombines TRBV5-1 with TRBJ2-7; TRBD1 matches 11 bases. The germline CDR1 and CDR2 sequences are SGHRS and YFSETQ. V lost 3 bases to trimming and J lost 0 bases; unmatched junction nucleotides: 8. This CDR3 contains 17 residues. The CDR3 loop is CASSYRTGGQSSYEQYF. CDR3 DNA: TGCGCCAGCAGCTACCGGACAGGGGGCCAAAGCTCCTACGAGCAGTACTTC.

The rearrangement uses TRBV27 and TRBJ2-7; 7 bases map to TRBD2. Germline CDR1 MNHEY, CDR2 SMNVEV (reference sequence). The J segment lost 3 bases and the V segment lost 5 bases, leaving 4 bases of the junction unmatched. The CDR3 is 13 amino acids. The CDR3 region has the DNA TGTGCCAGCAGTGGGAGGGTTCTCTACGAGCAGTACTTC. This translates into CASSGRVLYEQYF.